This is a list of T cell receptor beta chains from one sample in a study of neurological immune-mediated disorders. TCRdb re-called the 5' RACE reads through MiXCR, storing one row per CDR3 protein. The repertoire includes about 55,000 distinct CDR3 sequences, 4.2% of them detected once, and 2.9% sits in the top ten. The sequencing sample was made of PBMCs. The receptors derive from a man aged 50 to 59 with multiple sclerosis. Both conserved end residues are part of each CDR3. Each record gives: clone size, CDR3 length, V gene, D gene, J gene, CDR3 DNA, CDR3 protein. A D gene is named only where the DNA matches it firmly. Part of the rows lack a size; the others show once, few, many or a class for expanded clones.

many	12	TRBV5-1	-	TRBJ2-2	TGCGCCAGCAGCTTCAACACCGGGGAGCTGTTTTTT	CASSFNTGELFF
many	16	TRBV20-1	-	TRBJ2-7	TGCAGTGCTAGGGGGACCGCGGGACTCGACCGTTACGAGCAGTACTTC	CSARGTAGLDRYEQYF
many	14	TRBV7-6	TRBD1	TRBJ2-7	TGTGCCAGCAGCTTAAGACAGGGGGCCTACGAGCAGTACTTC	CASSLRQGAYEQYF
many	15	TRBV2	-	TRBJ2-7	TGTGCCAGCAGTGAAGGGCATGCAGGGACCTACGAGCAGTACTTC	CASSEGHAGTYEQYF
many	16	TRBV5-1	TRBD1	TRBJ1-6	TGCGCCAGCAGCTTGGAGGGACAGGGGTATAATTCACCCCTCAACTTT	CASSLEGQGYNSPLNF
many	17	TRBV4-1	-	TRBJ2-3	TGCGCCAGCAGCCAAGGGATCCATGCAGTAAGCACAGATACGCAGTATTTT	CASSQGIHAVSTDTQYF
many	13	TRBV6-5	TRBD1	TRBJ1-5	TGTGCCAGGGACAGGGGGCTGGTTCAGCCCCAGCATTTT	CARDRGLVQPQHF
many	11	TRBV12-3/TRBV12-4	-	TRBJ2-2	TGTGCCAGCAGTCCCCGTGGGGAGCTGTTTTTT	CASSPRGELFF
many	15	TRBV5-1	TRBD2	TRBJ2-7	TGCGCCAGCAGCCCACTAGCGGGAGGGCCCTACGAGCAGTACTTC	CASSPLAGGPYEQYF
many	15	TRBV7-6	-	TRBJ1-1	TGTGCCAGCAGCTTAGCGCCGGGGATGAGCACTGAAGCTTTCTTT	CASSLAPGMSTEAFF
few	15	TRBV9	TRBD1	TRBJ1-2	TGTGCCAGCAACCGGGACAGGCAAAGCGGGCGAGGCTACACCTTC	CASNRDRQSGRGYTF
few	14	TRBV29-1	-	TRBJ1-1	TGCAGCGTTGAAGCCGTCCGGGAACCAGAGAAAGCTTTCTTT	CSVEAVREPEKAFF
many	15	TRBV6-5	-	TRBJ2-7	TGTGCCAGCAGTTACTCGTCAGGAAAGTCCTACGAGCAGTACTTC	CASSYSSGKSYEQYF
few	15	TRBV5-5	TRBD1	TRBJ1-5	TGTGCCAGCAGAACCACAGGGGTTGGATCCGAGCCCCAGAATTTT	CASRTTGVGSEPQNF
many	16	TRBV5-1	TRBD2	TRBJ2-2	TGCGCCAGCAGCCAGCGGACTAGCGCGGGCACCGGGGAGCTGTTTTTT	CASSQRTSAGTGELFF
many	14	TRBV5-1	TRBD2	TRBJ2-3	TGCGCCAGCTGGGCGGGAGGGCCCATGGATACGCAGTATTTT	CASWAGGPMDTQYF
many	17	TRBV7-8	-	TRBJ2-1	TGTGCCAGCAGCTTACTCGCCCCGGGACAATTCGACAATGAGCAGTTCTTC	CASSLLAPGQFDNEQFF
many	16	TRBV29-1	TRBD1	TRBJ2-2	TGCAGCGCCCCGGGACAGGGAAGTTTAGGCACCGGGGAGCTGTTTTTT	CSAPGQGSLGTGELFF
many	15	TRBV5-1	-	TRBJ2-2	TGCGCCAGTTGCCCCGGGGGGCCGAACACCGGGGAGCTGTTTTTT	CASCPGGPNTGELFF
-	15	TRBV4-1	TRBD1	TRBJ2-4	TGCGCCAGCAGCCACTTGGCTACAGGGGTAAAAATTCAGTACTTC	CASSHLATGVKIQYF
-	18	TRBV20-1	TRBD2	TRBJ2-2	TGCAGTGCTAGAGGCCCGGGAGCGGGAGACCTGAACACCGGGGAGCTGTTTTTT	CSARGPGAGDLNTGELFF
-	14	TRBV20-1	-	TRBJ2-1	TGCAGTGCTCCTGGACGACTCTCCTACAATGAGCAGTTCTTC	CSAPGRLSYNEQFF
many	14	TRBV6-2/TRBV6-3	TRBD2	TRBJ2-1	TGTGCCACAGCGGGAGCCCTGCTTCGCGATGAGCAGTTCTTC	CATAGALLRDEQFF
many	15	TRBV5-6	-	TRBJ2-5	TGTGCCAGCAGCGTGTATGGACAGAACCAAGAGACCCAGTACTTC	CASSVYGQNQETQYF
many	14	TRBV7-2	-	TRBJ2-5	TGTGCCAGCAGCTTACTAGCAACCCAAGAGACCCAGTACTTC	CASSLLATQETQYF
many	15	TRBV6-5	-	TRBJ1-1	TGTGCCAGCAGTCGGGATAGGGGGATGAACACTGAAGCTTTCTTT	CASSRDRGMNTEAFF
many	16	TRBV11-1	-	TRBJ2-3	TGTGCCAGCAGCTTAGCGGGGGGCCGCGTCACAGATACGCAGTATTTT	CASSLAGGRVTDTQYF
many	14	TRBV10-3	TRBD1	TRBJ2-2	TGTGCCATCACCAGGGACAGGGGCACCGGGGAGCTGTTTTTT	CAITRDRGTGELFF
medium-sized	15	TRBV10-2	TRBD2	TRBJ2-5	TGCGCCAGCAGGGCGCTAGCGGGGGGACAAGAGACCCAGTACTTC	CASRALAGGQETQYF
many	14	TRBV20-1	TRBD2	TRBJ2-3	TGCAGTGCTGCCAGCGGGACTAGCACAGATACGCAGTATTTT	CSAASGTSTDTQYF
many	14	TRBV20-1	-	TRBJ1-2	TGCAGTGCTATCCTCCTACAGGGCTTCTATGGCTACACCTTC	CSAILLQGFYGYTF
few	15	TRBV20-1	TRBD1	TRBJ2-1	TGCAGTGCTAGACCCGGGACAGGGGGCTACAATGAGCAGTTCTTC	CSARPGTGGYNEQFF
many	14	TRBV11-2	-	TRBJ2-6	TGTGCCAGCAGCGGCATATCTGGGGCCAACGTCCTGACTTTC	CASSGISGANVLTF
many	15	TRBV9	TRBD1	TRBJ1-2	TGTGCCAGCAGCGTGGGGGACAGGGGTGACTATGGCTACACCTTC	CASSVGDRGDYGYTF
-	12	TRBV20-1	-	TRBJ2-5	TGCAGTGGATTGGGGGCCGGGGAGACCCAGTACTTC	CSGLGAGETQYF
-	12	TRBV29-1	TRBD1	TRBJ1-1	TGCAGCGTGGGACAGATGAACACTGAAGCTTTCTTT	CSVGQMNTEAFF
many	15	TRBV5-1	TRBD1	TRBJ1-2	TGCGCCAGCAGCTTGGAGGGACAGGGTACCTATGGCTACACCTTC	CASSLEGQGTYGYTF
many	14	TRBV20-1	-	TRBJ2-1	TGCAGTGCACCCCCGCCGGGATTAGTCGATGAGCAGTTCTTC	CSAPPPGLVDEQFF
many	11	TRBV3-1	-	TRBJ2-1	TGTGCCAGCCGCCTGGACAATGAGCAGTTCTTC	CASRLDNEQFF
-	15	TRBV7-8	-	TRBJ2-3	TGTGCCAGCAGCTTAGGGGTTCCCTATCCAGATACGCAGTATTTT	CASSLGVPYPDTQYF
many	17	TRBV4-1	-	TRBJ1-2	TGCGCCAGCACCCCCGTCCCCGGGCGCGTCGGGGACTATGGCTACACCTTC	CASTPVPGRVGDYGYTF
many	15	TRBV5-6	-	TRBJ2-1	TGTGCCAGCAGCGTATCTCCCCATCCCTACAATGAGCAGTTCTTC	CASSVSPHPYNEQFF
many	12	TRBV24-1	-	TRBJ2-3	TGTGCCACCAGTGATCGACCAGATACGCAGTATTTT	CATSDRPDTQYF
-	13	TRBV3-1	-	TRBJ2-7	TGTGCCAGCAGCCAAGGCTCTTTTGCCGAGCAGTACTTC	CASSQGSFAEQYF
-	15	TRBV20-1	TRBD2	TRBJ2-3	TGCAGTGCTAGAGTCAGGAGCGGGGGAACAGATACGCAGTATTTT	CSARVRSGGTDTQYF
many	14	TRBV28	-	TRBJ2-2	TGTGCCACCCGGGACTCCGGACCTACCGGGGAGCTGTTTTTT	CATRDSGPTGELFF
many	17	TRBV7-9	-	TRBJ2-1	TGTGCCAGCAGCTCCCCCCCAGGGTGGACTAATTACAATGAGCAGTTCTTC	CASSSPPGWTNYNEQFF
many	12	TRBV7-9	-	TRBJ1-1	TGTGCCAGCAGCTTAGAATGGCGTGAAGCTTTCTTT	CASSLEWREAFF
many	14	TRBV5-1	-	TRBJ2-1	TGCGCCAGCATGGTGAGAACAGGGTGGGATGAGCAGTTCTTC	CASMVRTGWDEQFF
many	12	TRBV30	-	TRBJ1-3	TGTGCCTGGAAACAGTCTGGAAACACCATATATTTT	CAWKQSGNTIYF
many	14	TRBV12-3/TRBV12-4	TRBD2	TRBJ2-2	TGTGCCAGCAAACTCGGACTAGGTATAGGGGAGCTGTTTTTT	CASKLGLGIGELFF
many	13	TRBV10-3	-	TRBJ2-5	TGTGCCATCAGTGACAGGGATCTGAAGACCCAGTACTTC	CAISDRDLKTQYF
-	15	TRBV27	-	TRBJ2-3	TGTGCCAGCAGTTTTTCGGGGGCACTGCCGGATACGAAGTATTTT	CASSFSGALPDTKYF
many	13	TRBV20-1	-	TRBJ2-7	TGCAGTGCTAGATCAGACAGGACCTACGAGCAGTACTTC	CSARSDRTYEQYF
few	15	TRBV20-1	TRBD2	TRBJ2-2	TGCAGTGCTCCCGACGGGAGGGCGCCCACCGGGGAGCTGTTTTTT	CSAPDGRAPTGELFF
many	17	TRBV6-1	TRBD2	TRBJ2-3	TGTGCCAGCAGAAATCAACCGGGACTAGCGGGGGTGGATACGCAGTATTTT	CASRNQPGLAGVDTQYF
few	12	TRBV3-1	-	TRBJ2-5	TGTGCCAGCAGCAAATCACAGGTGACCCAGTACTTC	CASSKSQVTQYF
many	15	TRBV6-4	TRBD1	TRBJ2-1	TGTGCCAGCAGTGAGAGGACAGGGGAGTACAATGAGCAGTTCTTC	CASSERTGEYNEQFF
many	11	TRBV6-5	-	TRBJ1-1	TGTGCCAGCAGTACGAACACTGAAGCTTTCTTT	CASSTNTEAFF
few	15	TRBV20-1	-	TRBJ2-1	TGCAGTGCTAGTCGTGCGCGGAACTCCTACAATGAGCAGTTCTTC	CSASRARNSYNEQFF